This T cell receptor beta chain appears in the sequencing data of a study of long-term antiretroviral therapy in people with HIV. Germline CDR1 reads SEHNR; CDR2 reads FQNEAQ (reference sequence). The CDR3 consists of 14 residues. Trimming left V 4 bases short and J 0 bases short, with 6 bases between. Researchers ran immunoSEQ v3.0 at survey level. Each sample aimed for roughly 35,000-50,000 sequenced T-cell genomes. Using immunoSEQ multiplex PCR, the repertoire was profiled, and TCRdb retains in-frame clones only, with some absent. This table holds about 48,000 clones, roughly four fifths found once. Every sample had about 0.95-10 million cryopreserved PBMC in it before DNA extraction.

The chain carries TRBV7-9 and TRBJ1-4; D is unclear. The sequences come from unsorted PBMCs, collected 0.8 years after starting antiretroviral therapy. This clonotype was obtained from a woman aged 18 to 35 with HIV. The CDR3: CASSWETTNEKLFF. CDR3 sequence (DNA): TGTGCCAGCAGCTGGGAAACAACTAATGAAAAACTGTTTTTT.